These 8 T cell receptor beta chains originate from one sample sequenced in a study of neoadjuvant anti-PD-1 for oral cavity cancer. Clones were read by immunoSEQ multiplex PCR, and TCRdb kept only the in-frame ones, dropping some. Of approximately 16,000 clones in the sample, approximately 70% were seen once. This sample comprised PBMCs, obtained before nivolumab (anti-PD-1) treatment. The source is a person aged 35-80 years with oral cavity squamous cell carcinoma.

V is TRBV6-1 and J is TRBJ1-2; 7 bases agree with TRBD1. Germline V lookup: CDR1 MNHNS, CDR2 SASEGT. The CDR3 extends over 15 amino acids. The junction had 11 bases not matched to a gene; V was cut back by 4 bases and J by 6 bases. In nucleotides, the CDR3 is TGTGCCAGCAGTGCGGCCGGGACAGAACCAAATGGCTACACCTTC. This translates into CASSAAGTEPNGYTF.

The table lists this clone with a count of one. This chain connects TRBV5-1 to TRBJ2-7; 8 bases are shared with TRBD1. Germline CDR1 SGHRS, CDR2 YFSETQ. The ends lost 3 bases at V and 4 bases at J; junction bases unmatched: 6. The length of the CDR3 is 14 residues. The CDR3 bases are TGCGCCAGCAGCTCGGACGGACAGGGTTACGAGCAGTACTTC. This codes for CASSSDGQGYEQYF.

The chain links TRBV4-1 to TRBJ2-5; TRBD2 aligns across 9 bases. Germline CDR1 reads MGHRA; CDR2 reads YSYEKL. There are 16 residues in the CDR3. Trimming took 2 bases from V and 7 from J; bases not matched to a gene: 11. As DNA, the CDR3 is TGCGCCAGCAGCCAAAAGGCCGGTAGCGGGAGTGGGACCCAGTACTTC. Its translation: CASSQKAGSGSGTQYF.

This chain links TRBV2 with TRBJ1-5; D is undetermined. The length of the CDR3 is 14 residues. CDR1 and CDR2 from the germline V gene are SNHLY and FYNNEI. V was cut by 6 bases and J by 1 base, with 10 bases left in between. The CDR3 protein is CASRTRGSNQPQHF. CDR3 nucleotides: TGTGCCAGCAGAACGCGCGGGAGCAATCAGCCCCAGCATTTT.

The chain uses TRBV5-4 and TRBJ2-7, with D possibly being TRBD2 (7 bases). This CDR3 has 15 residues. Germline CDR1 is SGHNT and CDR2 is YYREEE (reference sequence). V was cut by 2 bases and J by 6 bases, with 18 bases left in between. This CDR3 reads CASSFYMTGLGEQYF. CDR3 bases: TGTGCCAGCAGCTTCTACATGACAGGACTAGGCGAGCAGTACTTC.

This clone showed up just a few times. CDR3 in amino acids: CASSLYGYGYTF. The CDR3 coding sequence is TGTGCCAGCAGCTTGTACGGCTATGGCTACACCTTC. The V call is TRBV5-8, the J call TRBJ1-2; D gene ambiguous. The CDR3 has 12 residues. Looked up from germline, CDR1 is SGHTS and CDR2 is YDEGEE. Trimming removed 1 base from V and 4 bases from J, with 5 bases in between.

This sequence joins TRBV29-1 and TRBJ1-3, with 7 nucleotides matching TRBD1. The CDR3 loop spans 14 amino acids. Trimming took 7 bases from V and 4 from J; bases not matched to a gene: 10. Looked up from germline, CDR1 is SQVTM and CDR2 is ANQGSEA. This CDR3 reads CSASLDRAGNTIYF. In nucleotides, the CDR3 is TGCAGCGCAAGCCTTGACAGGGCCGGAAACACCATATATTTT.

The V call is TRBV6-6, the J call TRBJ2-1, with TRBD1 matching 9 bases. V trimming: 6 bases; J trimming: 8 bases; junction bases outside the gene matches: 11. Germline values: CDR1 MNHNY, CDR2 SVGAGI (reference sequence). The CDR3 totals 15 residues. For the CDR3, the DNA is TGTGCCAGCAGCACCGGGACAGGGATTTCTGATGAGCAGTTCTTC. It is translated as CASSTGTGISDEQFF.